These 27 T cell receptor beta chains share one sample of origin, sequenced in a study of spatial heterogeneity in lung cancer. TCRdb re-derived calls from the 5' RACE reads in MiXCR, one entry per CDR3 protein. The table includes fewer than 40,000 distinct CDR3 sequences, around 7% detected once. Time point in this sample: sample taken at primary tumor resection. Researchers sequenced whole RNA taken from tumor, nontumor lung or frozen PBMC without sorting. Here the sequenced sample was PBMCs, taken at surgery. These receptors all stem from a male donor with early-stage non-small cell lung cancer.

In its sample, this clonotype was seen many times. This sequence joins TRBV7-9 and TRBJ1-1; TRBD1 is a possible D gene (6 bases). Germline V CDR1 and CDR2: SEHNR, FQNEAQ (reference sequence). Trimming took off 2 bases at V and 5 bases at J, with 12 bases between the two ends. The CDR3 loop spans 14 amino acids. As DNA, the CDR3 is TGTGCCAGCAGCTTAACTACAGGGTTGACTGAAGCTTTCTTT. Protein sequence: CASSLTTGLTEAFF. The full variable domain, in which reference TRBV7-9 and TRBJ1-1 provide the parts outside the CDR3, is DTGVSQNPRHKITKRGQNVTFRCDPISEHNRLYWYRQTLGQGPEFLTYFQNEAQLEKSRLLSDRFSAERPKGSFSTLEIQRTEQGDSAMYLCASSLTTGLTEAFFGQGTRLTVV.

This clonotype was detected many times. CDR3 loop: CSARDLRLAGALKGYNEQFF. The CDR3 DNA sequence: TGCAGTGCTAGAGATCTTCGACTAGCGGGGGCTCTCAAGGGGTACAATGAGCAGTTCTTC. The chain carries TRBV20-1 and TRBJ2-1, with TRBD2 matching over 12 bases. Looked up from germline, CDR1 is DFQATT and CDR2 is SNEGSKA (reference sequence). The ends lost 0 bases at V and 4 bases at J; junction bases unmatched: 16. The CDR3 extends over 20 amino acids.

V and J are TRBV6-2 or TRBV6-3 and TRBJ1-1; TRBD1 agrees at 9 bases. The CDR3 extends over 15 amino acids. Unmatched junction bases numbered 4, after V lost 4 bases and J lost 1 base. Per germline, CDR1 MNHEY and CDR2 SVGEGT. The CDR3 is CASSLQGAWNTEAFF. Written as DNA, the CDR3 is TGTGCCAGCAGTTTACAGGGGGCTTGGAACACTGAAGCTTTCTTT.

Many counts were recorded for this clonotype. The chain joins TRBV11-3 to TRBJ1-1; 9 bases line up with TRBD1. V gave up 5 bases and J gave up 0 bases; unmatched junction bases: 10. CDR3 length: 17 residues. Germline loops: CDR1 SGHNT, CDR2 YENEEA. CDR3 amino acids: CASSEGTGKRMNTEAFF. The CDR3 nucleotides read TGTGCCAGCAGCGAAGGGACAGGGAAAAGGATGAACACTGAAGCTTTCTTT. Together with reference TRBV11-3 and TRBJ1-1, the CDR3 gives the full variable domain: EAGVVQSPRYKIIEKKQPVAFWCNPISGHNTLYWYLQNLGQGPELLIRYENEEAVDDSQLPKDRFSAERLKGVDSTLKIQPAELGDSAVYLCASSEGTGKRMNTEAFFGQGTRLTVV.

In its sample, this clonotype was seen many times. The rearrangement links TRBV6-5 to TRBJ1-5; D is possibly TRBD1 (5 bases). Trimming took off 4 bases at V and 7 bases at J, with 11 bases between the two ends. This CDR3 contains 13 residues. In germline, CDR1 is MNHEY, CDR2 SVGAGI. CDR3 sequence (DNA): TGTGCCAGCAGTTGGGGGGGGTCACAGCCCCAGCATTTT. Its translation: CASSWGGSQPQHF.

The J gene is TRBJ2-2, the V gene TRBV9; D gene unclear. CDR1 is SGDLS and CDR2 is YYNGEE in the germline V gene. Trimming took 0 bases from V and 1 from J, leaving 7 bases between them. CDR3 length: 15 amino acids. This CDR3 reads CASSVVAGNTGELFF. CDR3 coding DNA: TGTGCCAGCAGCGTAGTTGCAGGGAACACCGGGGAGCTGTTTTTT.

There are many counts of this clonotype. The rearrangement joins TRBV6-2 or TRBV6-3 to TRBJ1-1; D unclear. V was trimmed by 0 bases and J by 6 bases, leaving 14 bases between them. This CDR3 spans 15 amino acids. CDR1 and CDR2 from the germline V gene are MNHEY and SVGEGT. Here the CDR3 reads CASSYSMGRVPEAFF. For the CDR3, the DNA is TGTGCCAGCAGTTACTCGATGGGGAGGGTGCCTGAAGCTTTCTTT.

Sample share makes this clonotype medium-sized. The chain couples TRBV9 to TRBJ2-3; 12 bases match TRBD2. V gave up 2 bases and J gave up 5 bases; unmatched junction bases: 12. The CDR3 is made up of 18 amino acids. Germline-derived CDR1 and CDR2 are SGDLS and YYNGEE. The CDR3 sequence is CASSVTPLAGGAVDTQYF. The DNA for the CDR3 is TGTGCCAGCAGCGTCACCCCCCTAGCGGGGGGGGCGGTAGATACGCAGTATTTT.

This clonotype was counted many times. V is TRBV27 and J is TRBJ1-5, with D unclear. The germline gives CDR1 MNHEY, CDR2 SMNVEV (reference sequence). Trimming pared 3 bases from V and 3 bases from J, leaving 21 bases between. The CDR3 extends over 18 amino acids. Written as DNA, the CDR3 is TGTGCCAGCAGTTTCGCTCCTTCGGGAGGCAGGATCAATCAGCCCCAGCATTTT. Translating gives CASSFAPSGGRINQPQHF.

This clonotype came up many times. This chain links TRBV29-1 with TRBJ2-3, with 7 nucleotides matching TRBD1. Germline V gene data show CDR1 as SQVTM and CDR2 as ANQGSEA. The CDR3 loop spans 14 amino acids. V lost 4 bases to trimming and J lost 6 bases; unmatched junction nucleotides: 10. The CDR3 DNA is TGCAGCGTTGCCGGGCGACAGGGCGGTGATACGCAGTATTTT. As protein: CSVAGRQGGDTQYF.

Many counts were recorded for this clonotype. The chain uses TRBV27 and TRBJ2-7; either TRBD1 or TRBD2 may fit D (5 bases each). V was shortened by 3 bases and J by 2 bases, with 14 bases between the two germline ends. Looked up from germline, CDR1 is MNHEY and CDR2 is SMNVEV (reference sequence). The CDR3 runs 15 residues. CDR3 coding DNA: TGTGCCAGCAGTTTCCGGGACGGGAACGCCTACGAGCAGTACTTC. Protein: CASSFRDGNAYEQYF.

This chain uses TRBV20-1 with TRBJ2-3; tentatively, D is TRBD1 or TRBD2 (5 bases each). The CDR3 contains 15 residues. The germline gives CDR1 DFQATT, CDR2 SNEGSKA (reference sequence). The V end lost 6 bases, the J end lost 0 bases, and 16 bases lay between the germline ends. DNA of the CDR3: TGCAGTGCAGCAAGAGGGACGGCAAGCACAGATACGCAGTATTTT. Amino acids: CSAARGTASTDTQYF.

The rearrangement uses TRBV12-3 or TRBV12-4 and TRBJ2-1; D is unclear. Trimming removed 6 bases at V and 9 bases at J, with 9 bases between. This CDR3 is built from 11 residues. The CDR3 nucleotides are TGTGCCAGCAGAGACACGTCTGAGCAGTTCTTC. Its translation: CASRDTSEQFF.

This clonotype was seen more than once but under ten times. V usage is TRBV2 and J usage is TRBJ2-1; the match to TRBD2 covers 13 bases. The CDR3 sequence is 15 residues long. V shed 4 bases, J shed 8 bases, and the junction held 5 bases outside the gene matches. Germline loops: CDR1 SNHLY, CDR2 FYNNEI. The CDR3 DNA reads TGTGCCAGCAGTGGAGGACTAGCGGGGGTGGATGAGCAGTTCTTC. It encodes CASSGGLAGVDEQFF. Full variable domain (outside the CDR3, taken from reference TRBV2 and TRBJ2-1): EPEVTQTPSHQVTQMGQEVILRCVPISNHLYFYWYRQILGQKVEFLVSFYNNEISEKSEIFDDQFSVERPDGSNFTLKIRSTKLEDSAMYFCASSGGLAGVDEQFFGPGTRLTVL.

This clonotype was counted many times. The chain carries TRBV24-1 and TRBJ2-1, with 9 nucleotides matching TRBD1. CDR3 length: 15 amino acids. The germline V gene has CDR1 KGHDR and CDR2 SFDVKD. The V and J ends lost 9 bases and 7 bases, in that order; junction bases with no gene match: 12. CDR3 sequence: CATGGGDRDLNEQFF. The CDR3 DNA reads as TGTGCCACCGGGGGAGGGGACAGGGATTTGAATGAGCAGTTCTTC.

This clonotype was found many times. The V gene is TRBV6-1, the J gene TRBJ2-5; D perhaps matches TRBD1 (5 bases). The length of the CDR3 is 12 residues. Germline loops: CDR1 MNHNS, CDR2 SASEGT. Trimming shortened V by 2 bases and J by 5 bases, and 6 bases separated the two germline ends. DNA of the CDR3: TGTGCCAGCAGTGAAAGGGGTGAGACCCAGTACTTC. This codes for CASSERGETQYF.

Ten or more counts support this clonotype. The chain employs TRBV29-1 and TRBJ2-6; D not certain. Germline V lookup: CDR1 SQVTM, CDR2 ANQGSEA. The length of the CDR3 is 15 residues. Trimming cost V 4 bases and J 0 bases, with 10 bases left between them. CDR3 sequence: CSVAGRNSGANVLTF. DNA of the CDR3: TGCAGCGTTGCCGGGCGAAACTCTGGGGCCAACGTCCTGACTTTC.

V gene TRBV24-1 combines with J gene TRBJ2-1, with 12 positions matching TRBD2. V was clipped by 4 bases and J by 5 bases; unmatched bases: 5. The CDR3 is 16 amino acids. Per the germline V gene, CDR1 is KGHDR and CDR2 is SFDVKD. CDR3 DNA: TGTGCCACCAGTGACCCAGGACTAGCGGGAAACAATGAGCAGTTCTTC. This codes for CATSDPGLAGNNEQFF.

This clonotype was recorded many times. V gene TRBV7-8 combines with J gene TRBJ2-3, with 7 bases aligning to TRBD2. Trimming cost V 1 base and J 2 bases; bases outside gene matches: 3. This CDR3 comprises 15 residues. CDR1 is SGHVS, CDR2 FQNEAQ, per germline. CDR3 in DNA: TGTGCCAGCAGCTTAGACCGGGAGGACACAGATACGCAGTATTTT. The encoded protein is CASSLDREDTDTQYF.

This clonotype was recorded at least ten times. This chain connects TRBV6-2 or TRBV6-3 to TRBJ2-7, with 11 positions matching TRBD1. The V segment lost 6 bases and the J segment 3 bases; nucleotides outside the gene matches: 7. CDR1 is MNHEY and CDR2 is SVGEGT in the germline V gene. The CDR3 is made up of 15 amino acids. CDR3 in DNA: TGTGCCAGCAGCCAGGACAGGGGGCGCGTCTACGAGCAGTACTTC. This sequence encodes CASSQDRGRVYEQYF.

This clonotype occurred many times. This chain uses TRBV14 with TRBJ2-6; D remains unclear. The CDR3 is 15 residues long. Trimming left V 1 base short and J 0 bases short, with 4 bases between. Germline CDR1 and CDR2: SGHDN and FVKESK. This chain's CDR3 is CASSQALSGANVLTF. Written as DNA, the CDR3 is TGTGCCAGCAGCCAAGCACTCTCTGGGGCCAACGTCCTGACTTTC.

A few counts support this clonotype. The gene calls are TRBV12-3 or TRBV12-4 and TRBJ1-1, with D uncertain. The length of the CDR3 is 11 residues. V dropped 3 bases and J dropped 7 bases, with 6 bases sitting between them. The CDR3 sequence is CASSFQVEAFF. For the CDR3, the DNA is TGTGCCAGCAGTTTTCAGGTTGAAGCTTTCTTT.

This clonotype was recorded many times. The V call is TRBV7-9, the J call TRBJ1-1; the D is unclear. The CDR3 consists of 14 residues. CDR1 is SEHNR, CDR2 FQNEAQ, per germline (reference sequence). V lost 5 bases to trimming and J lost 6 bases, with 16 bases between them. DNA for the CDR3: TGTGCCAGCAGCCCCAGAGTGAGTTCGTCTGAAGCTTTCTTT. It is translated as CASSPRVSSSEAFF. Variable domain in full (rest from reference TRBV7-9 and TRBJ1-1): DTGVSQNPRHKITKRGQNVTFRCDPISEHNRLYWYRQTLGQGPEFLTYFQNEAQLEKSRLLSDRFSAERPKGSFSTLEIQRTEQGDSAMYLCASSPRVSSSEAFFGQGTRLTVV.

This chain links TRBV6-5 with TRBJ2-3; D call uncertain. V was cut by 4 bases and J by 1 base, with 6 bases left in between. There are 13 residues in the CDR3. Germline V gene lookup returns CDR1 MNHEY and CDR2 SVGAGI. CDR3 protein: CASSFQGTDTQYF. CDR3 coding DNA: TGTGCCAGCAGTTTTCAGGGCACAGATACGCAGTATTTT.

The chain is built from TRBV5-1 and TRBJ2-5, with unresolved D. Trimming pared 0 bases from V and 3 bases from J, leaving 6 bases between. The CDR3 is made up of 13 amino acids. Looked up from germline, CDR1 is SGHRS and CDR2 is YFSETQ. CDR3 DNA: TGCGCCAGCAGCTTGGCACAGAAAGAGACCCAGTACTTC. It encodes CASSLAQKETQYF.

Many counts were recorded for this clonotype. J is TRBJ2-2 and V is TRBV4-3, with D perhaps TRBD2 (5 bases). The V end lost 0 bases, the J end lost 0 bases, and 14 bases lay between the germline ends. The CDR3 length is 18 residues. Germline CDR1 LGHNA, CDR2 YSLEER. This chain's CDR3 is CASSQDPLRTSNTGELFF. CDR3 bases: TGCGCCAGCAGCCAAGATCCATTAAGGACTTCGAACACCGGGGAGCTGTTTTTT.

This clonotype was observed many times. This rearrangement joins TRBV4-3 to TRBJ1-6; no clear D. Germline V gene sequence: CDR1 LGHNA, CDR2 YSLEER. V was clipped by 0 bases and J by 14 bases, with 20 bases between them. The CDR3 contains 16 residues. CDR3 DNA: TGCGCCAGCAGCCAAGATTTCCGCGGGTTGGAATTGACCCTCCACTTT. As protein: CASSQDFRGLELTLHF.